The entry below describes one TCR beta chain. Germline V gene data show CDR1 as SGHTA and CDR2 as FQGNSA. V gave up 5 bases and J gave up 3 bases, with 14 bases separating them. This CDR3 comprises 15 residues. Authors' methods: Amplification of reference gene primers was used by the study to estimate nucleated cell counts. This table comes from immunoSEQ multiplex PCR, and its TCRdb copy is limited to in-frame clones, with some not included. That table gives V, J and clone size, and the DNA gave D and trimming. The sample gives 150,000 to 200,000 clones, roughly 80% of which show up once; around 8.1% is in the top ten. The data were taken from a study of blood T cell repertoires in COVID-19. Across the whole study: From the United States, Italy and Spain came samples of acute and convalescent COVID-19. PBMCs, B-cell-depleted T cells, or T cells provided the cDNA or gDNA that made up the material.

The sequencing sample was made of peripheral blood. The gene calls are TRBV7-2 and TRBJ1-5; D ambiguous. The TCR was taken from a man aged 55 to 70 with acute or convalescent COVID-19. The DNA for the CDR3 is TGTGCCAGCAGCCCCGAGGGAGGCCTCAATCAGCCCCAGCATTTT. Its protein product is CASSPEGGLNQPQHF.